A selection of T cell receptor beta chains follows, all from one sample in a study of blood T cell repertoires in COVID-19. Libraries were prepared by immunoSEQ multiplex PCR; TCRdb keeps only in-frame clonotypes and omits some of them. The sample records 200,000 to 250,000 clones, 65% to 85% being singletons. Sequenced sample: PBMCs or T cells enriched from blood (not recorded which). All receptors derive from a woman aged 40 to 50 who had recovered from COVID-19. CDR3s leave out the opening cysteine and the closing phenylalanine or tryptophan.

v_gene | CDR3aa
TRBV6-6 | ASSYGTGGYEQY
TRBV5-6 | ASNSGRDYGYT
TRBV6-2/TRBV6-3 | ASGRDSTKNTEAF
TRBV7-2 | ASSPRSSGGPLH
TRBV24-1 | ATSEAGGLDTQY
TRBV18 | ASSPGTGGNEQF
TRBV7-9 | ASRPTGNTEAF
TRBV7-9 | ASSLQGRDTEAF
TRBV6-1 | ASSAPPGNSGANVLT
TRBV30 | AWSFKVISGAPFEQF
TRBV5-4 | ASSPGGVADSYEQY
TRBV27 | ASGRTGGGSYEQY
TRBV6-2/TRBV6-3 | ASSYSTGDGYT
TRBV27 | ATSRATNEKLF
TRBV5-4 | ASRLSGGRWNEQF